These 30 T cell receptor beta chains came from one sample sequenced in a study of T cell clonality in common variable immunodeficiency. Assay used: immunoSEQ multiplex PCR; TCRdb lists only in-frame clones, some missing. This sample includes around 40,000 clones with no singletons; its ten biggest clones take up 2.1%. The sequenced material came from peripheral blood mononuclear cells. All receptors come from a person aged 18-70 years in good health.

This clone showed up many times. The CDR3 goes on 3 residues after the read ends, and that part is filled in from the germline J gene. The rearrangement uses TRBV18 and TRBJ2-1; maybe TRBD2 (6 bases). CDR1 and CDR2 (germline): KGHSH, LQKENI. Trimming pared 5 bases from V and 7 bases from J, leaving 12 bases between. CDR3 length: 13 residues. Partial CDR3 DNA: TGTGCCAGCTCAGCCGCCCTAGCGAATGAG. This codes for CASSAALANE. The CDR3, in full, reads CASSAALANEQFF.

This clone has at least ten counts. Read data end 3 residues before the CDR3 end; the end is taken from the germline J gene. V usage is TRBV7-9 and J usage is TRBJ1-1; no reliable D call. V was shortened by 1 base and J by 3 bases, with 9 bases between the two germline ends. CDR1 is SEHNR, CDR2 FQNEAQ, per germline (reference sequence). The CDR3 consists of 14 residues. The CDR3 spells CASSLVAGDTEAFF. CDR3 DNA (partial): TGTGCCAGCAGCTTAGTGGCGGGAGACACTGAA.

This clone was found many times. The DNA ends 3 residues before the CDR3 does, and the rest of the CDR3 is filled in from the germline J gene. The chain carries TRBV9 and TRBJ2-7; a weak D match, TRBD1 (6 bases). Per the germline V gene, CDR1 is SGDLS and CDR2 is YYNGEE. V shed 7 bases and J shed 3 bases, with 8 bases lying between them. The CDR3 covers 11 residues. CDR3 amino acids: CASGGGYEQYF. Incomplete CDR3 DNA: TGTGCCAGCGGGGGCGGCTACGAG.

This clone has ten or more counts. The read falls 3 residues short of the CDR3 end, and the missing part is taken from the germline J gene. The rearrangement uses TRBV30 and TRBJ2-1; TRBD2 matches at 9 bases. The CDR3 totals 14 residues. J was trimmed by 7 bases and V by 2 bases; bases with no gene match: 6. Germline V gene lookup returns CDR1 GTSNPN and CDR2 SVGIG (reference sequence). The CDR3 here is CAWSLRAGGNEQFF. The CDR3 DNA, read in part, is TGTGCCTGGAGTCTCCGGGCGGGGGGGAATGAG.

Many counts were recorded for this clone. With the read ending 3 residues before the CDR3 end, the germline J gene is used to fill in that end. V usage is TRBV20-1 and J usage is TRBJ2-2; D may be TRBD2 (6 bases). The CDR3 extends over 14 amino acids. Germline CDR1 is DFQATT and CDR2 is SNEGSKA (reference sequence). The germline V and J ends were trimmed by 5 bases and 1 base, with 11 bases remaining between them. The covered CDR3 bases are TGCAGTGCTTCCGGGGGAGAGAACACCGGGGAG. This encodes CSASGGENTGE. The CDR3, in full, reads CSASGGENTGELFF.

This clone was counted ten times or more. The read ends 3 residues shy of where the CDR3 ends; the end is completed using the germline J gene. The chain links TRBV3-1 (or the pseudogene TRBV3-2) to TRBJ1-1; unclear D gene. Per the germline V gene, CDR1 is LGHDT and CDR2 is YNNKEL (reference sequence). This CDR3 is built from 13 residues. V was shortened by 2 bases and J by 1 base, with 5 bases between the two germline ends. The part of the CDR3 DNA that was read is TGTGCCAGCAGCCAAAAGGGGAACACTGAA. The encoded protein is CASSQKGNTE. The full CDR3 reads CASSQKGNTEAFF.

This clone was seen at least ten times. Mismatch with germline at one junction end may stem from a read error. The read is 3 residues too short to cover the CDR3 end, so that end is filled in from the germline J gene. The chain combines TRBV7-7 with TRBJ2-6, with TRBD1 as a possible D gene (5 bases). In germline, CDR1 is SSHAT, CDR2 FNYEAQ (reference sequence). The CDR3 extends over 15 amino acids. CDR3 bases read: TGTGCTAGCAGCTTAGACAGCTCTGGGGCCAACGTC. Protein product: CASSLDSSGANV. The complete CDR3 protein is CASSLDSSGANVLTF.

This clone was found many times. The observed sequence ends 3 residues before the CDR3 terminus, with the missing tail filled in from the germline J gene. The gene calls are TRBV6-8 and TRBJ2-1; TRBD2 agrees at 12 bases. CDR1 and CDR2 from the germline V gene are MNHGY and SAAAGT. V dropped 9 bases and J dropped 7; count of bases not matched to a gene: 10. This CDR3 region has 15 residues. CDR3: CARDRGLAGNNEQFF. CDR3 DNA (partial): TGTGCCAGGGACCGTGGACTAGCGGGGAATAATGAG.

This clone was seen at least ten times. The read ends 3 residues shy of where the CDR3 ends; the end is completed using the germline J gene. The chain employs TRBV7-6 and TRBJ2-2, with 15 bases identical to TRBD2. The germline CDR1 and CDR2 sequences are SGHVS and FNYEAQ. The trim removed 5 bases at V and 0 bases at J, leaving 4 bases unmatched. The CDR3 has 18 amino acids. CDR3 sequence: CASSPRTSGRANTGELFF. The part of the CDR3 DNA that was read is TGTGCCAGCAGCCCGAGGACTAGCGGGAGGGCGAACACCGGGGAG.

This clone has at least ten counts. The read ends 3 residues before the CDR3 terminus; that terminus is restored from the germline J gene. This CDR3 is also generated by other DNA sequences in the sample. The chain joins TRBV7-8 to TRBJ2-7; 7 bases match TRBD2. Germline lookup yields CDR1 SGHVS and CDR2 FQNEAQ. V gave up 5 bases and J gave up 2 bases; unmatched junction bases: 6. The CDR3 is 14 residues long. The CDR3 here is CASSRRDYTYEQYF. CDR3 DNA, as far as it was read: TGTGCCAGCAGCCGCCGGGACTATACCTACGAG.

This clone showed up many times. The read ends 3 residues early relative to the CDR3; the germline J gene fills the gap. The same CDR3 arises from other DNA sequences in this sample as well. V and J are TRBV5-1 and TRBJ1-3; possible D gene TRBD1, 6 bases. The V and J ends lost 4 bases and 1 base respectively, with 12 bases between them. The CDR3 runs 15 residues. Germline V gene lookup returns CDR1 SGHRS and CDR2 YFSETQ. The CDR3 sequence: CASSLTGVSGNTIYF. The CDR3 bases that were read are TGCGCCAGCAGCCTGACAGGAGTTTCTGGAAACACC.

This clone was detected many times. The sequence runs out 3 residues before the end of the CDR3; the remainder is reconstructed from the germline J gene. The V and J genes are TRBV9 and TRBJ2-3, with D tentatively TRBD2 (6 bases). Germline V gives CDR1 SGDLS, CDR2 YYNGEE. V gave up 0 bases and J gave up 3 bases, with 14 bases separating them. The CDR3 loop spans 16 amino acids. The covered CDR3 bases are TGTGCCAGCAGCGTAGCTCCGCAGGGAGGAACAGATACG. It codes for CASSVAPQGGTDT. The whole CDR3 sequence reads CASSVAPQGGTDTQYF.

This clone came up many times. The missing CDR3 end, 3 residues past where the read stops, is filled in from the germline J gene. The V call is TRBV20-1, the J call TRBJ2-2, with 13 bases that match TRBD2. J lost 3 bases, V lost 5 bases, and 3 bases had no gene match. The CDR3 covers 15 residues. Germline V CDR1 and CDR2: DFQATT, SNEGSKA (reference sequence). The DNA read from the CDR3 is TGCAGTGCTGAACTAGCGGGAGGGTACACCGGGGAG. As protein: CSAELAGGYTGE. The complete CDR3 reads CSAELAGGYTGELFF.

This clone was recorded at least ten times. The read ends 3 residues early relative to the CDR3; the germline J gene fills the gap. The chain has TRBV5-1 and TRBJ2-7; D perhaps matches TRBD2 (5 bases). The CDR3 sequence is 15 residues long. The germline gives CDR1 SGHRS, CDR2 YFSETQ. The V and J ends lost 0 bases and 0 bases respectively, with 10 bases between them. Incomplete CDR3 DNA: TGCGCCAGCAGCTTGGGAGGGTCCCGCTCCTACGAG. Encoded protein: CASSLGGSRSYE. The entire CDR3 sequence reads CASSLGGSRSYEQYF.

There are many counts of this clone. CDR3 region: CASSGQGPEAFF. The CDR3 DNA, read in part, is TGTGCCAGCAGCGGACAGGGTCCTGAA. The chain combines TRBV2 with TRBJ1-1; 8 bases agree with TRBD1. The DNA ends 3 residues before the CDR3 does, and the rest of the CDR3 is filled in from the germline J gene. The CDR3 spans 12 residues. V shed 6 bases, J shed 6 bases, and the junction held 3 bases outside the gene matches. The germline gives CDR1 SNHLY, CDR2 FYNNEI.

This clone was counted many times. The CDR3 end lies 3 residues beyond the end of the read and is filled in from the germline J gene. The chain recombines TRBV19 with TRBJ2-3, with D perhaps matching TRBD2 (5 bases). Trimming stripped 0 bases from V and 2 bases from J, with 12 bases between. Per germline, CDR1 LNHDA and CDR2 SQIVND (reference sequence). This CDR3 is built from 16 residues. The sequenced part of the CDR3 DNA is TGTGCCAGTAGTATAGATGGAGGATGGGCCACAGATACG. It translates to CASSIDGGWATDT. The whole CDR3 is CASSIDGGWATDTQYF.

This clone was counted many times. The sequenced part of the CDR3 DNA is TGTGCCAGCAGCCGTACAGGGGGGACCTCTAACACTGAA. Its protein is CASSRTGGTSNTE. The whole CDR3 region reads CASSRTGGTSNTEAFF. The chain links TRBV6-2 or TRBV6-3 to TRBJ1-1; 8 nucleotides align to TRBD1. The CDR3 end lies 3 residues beyond the end of the read and is filled in from the germline J gene. Germline lookup yields CDR1 MNHEY and CDR2 SVGEGT. The junction had 11 bases not matched to a gene; V was cut back by 6 bases and J by 2 bases. The CDR3 loop spans 16 amino acids.

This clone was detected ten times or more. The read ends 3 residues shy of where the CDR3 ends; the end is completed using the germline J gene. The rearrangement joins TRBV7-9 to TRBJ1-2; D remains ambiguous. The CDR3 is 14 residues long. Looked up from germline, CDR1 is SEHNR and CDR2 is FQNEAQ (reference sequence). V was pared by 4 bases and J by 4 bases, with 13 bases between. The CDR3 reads CASSYTPPGYGYTF. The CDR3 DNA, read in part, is TGTGCCAGCAGCTACACCCCTCCTGGCTATGGC.

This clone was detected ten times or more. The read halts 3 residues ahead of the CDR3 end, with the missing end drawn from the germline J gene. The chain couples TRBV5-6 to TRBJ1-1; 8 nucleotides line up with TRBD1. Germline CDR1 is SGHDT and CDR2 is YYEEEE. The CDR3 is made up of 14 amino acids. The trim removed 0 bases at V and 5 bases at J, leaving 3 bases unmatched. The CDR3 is CASSLGTGMTEAFF. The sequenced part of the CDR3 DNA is TGTGCCAGCAGCTTGGGGACAGGGATGACTGAA.

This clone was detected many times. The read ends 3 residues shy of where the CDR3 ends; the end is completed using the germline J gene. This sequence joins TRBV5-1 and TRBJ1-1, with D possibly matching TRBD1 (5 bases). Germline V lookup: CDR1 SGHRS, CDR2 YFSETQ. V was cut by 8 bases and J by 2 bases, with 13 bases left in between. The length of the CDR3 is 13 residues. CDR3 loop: CASSGGVNTEAFF. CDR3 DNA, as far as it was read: TGCGCCAGTAGCGGAGGGGTCAACACTGAA.

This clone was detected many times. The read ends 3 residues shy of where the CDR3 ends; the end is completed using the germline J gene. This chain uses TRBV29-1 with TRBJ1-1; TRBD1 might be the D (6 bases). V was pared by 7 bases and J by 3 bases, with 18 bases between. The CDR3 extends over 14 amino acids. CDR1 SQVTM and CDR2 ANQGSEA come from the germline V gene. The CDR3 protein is CSAATTGGDTEAFF. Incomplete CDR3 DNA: TGCAGCGCCGCGACGACAGGCGGAGACACTGAA. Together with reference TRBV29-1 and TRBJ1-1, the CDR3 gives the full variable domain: SAVISQKPSRDICQRGTSLTIQCQVDSQVTMMFWYRQQPGQSLTLIATANQGSEATYESGFVIDKFPISRPNLTFSTLTVSNMSPEDSSIYLCSAATTGGDTEAFFGQGTRLTVV.

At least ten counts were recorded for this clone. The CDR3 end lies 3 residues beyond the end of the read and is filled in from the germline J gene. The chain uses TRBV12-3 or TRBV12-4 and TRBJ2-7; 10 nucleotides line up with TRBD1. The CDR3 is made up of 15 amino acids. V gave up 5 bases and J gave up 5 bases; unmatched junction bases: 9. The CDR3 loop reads CASSPGRTGGNEQYF. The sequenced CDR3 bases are TGTGCCAGCAGTCCAGGTAGGACAGGGGGGAACGAG.

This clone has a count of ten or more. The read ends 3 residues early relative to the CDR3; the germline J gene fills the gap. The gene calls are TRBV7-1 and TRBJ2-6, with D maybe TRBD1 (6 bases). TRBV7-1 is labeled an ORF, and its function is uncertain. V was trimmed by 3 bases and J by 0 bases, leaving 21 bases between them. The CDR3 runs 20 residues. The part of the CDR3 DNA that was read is TGTGCCAGCAGCTCCGAGAAATGGACTGGGGGCACCTCTGGGGCCAACGTC. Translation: CASSSEKWTGGTSGANV. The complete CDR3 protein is CASSSEKWTGGTSGANVLTF.

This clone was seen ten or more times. The CDR3 sequence: CSVEELAGTNEQFF. The covered CDR3 bases are TGCAGCGTTGAAGAATTAGCGGGTACGAATGAG. This rearrangement joins TRBV29-1 to TRBJ2-1, with 7 positions matching TRBD2. With the read ending 3 residues before the CDR3 end, the germline J gene is used to fill in that end. Germline V gene sequence: CDR1 SQVTM, CDR2 ANQGSEA. V lost 0 bases, J lost 7 bases, and 6 bases stayed unmatched. The CDR3 is 14 amino acids.

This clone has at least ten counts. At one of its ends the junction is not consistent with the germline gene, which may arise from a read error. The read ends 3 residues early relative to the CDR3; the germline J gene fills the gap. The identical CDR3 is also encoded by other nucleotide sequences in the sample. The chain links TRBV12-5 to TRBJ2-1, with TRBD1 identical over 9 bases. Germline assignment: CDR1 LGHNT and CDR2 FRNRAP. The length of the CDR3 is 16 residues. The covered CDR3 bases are TGTGCTAGCGGTTTGGCGGACAGGGGTCGGTACAATGAG. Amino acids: CASGLADRGRYNE. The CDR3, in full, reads CASGLADRGRYNEQFF.

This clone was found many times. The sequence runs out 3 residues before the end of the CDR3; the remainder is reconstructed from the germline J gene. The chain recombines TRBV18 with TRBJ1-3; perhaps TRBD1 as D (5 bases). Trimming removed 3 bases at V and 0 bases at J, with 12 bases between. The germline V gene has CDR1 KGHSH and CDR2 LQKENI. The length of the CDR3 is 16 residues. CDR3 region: CASSPTTVVSGNTIYF. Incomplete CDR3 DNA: TGTGCCAGCTCACCGACGACAGTAGTCTCTGGAAACACC.

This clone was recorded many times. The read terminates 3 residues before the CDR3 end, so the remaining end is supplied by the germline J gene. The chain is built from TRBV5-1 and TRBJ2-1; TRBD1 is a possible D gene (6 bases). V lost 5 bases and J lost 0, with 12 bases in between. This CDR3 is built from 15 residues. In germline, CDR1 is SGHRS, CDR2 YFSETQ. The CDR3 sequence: CASRTGTPSYNEQFF. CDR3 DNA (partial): TGCGCCAGCAGAACCGGGACACCCTCCTACAATGAG.

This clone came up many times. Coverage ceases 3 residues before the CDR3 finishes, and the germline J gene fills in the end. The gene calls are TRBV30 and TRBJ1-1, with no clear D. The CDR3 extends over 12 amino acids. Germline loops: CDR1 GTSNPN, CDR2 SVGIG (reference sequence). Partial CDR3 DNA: TGTGCTCAGGCCCCCGACACGACTGAA. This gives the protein CAQAPDTTE. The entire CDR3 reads CAQAPDTTEAFF.

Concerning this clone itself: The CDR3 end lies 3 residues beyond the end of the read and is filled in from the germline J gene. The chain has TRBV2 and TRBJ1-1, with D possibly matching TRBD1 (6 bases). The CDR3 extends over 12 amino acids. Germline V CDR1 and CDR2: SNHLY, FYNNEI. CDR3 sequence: CASSYTGTEAFF. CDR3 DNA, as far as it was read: TGTGCCAGCAGTTATACCGGGACAGAA.

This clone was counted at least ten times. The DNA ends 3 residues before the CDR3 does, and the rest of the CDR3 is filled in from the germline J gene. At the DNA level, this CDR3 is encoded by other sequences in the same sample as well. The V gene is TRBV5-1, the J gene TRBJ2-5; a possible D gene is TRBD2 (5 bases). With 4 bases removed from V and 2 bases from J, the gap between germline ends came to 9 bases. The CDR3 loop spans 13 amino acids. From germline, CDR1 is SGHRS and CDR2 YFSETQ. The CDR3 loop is CASSGGLQETQYF. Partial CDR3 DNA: TGCGCCAGCAGCGGCGGGTTACAAGAGACC.